The present entry profiles one T cell receptor beta chain with its context. This sample stems from a study of blood T cell repertoires in COVID-19. Study-wide context: Donors in the United States, Italy and Spain gave samples during acute or convalescent COVID-19.

As processed by the authors: Amplification of reference gene primers was used by the study to estimate nucleated cell counts. The assay was immunoSEQ multiplex PCR, and TCRdb's table has in-frame clones only and misses some. V, J and clone size derive from that table, while D and trimming were established from the DNA sequence. This table has about 100,000 clones, approximately 92% appearing once. The V and J ends lost 6 bases and 0 bases, in that order; junction bases with no gene match: 8. Germline CDR1 and CDR2: LNHDA and SQIVND (reference sequence). The CDR3 spans 16 residues. Sequenced: peripheral blood. This clonotype was sampled from a man aged 45-65 years with active COVID-19. The gene calls are TRBV19 and TRBJ2-1; 7 bases agree with TRBD1. CDR3 sequence: CASRGDSFSSYNEQFF. Written as DNA, the CDR3 is TGTGCCAGTAGGGGGGACAGTTTTAGCTCCTACAATGAGCAGTTCTTC.